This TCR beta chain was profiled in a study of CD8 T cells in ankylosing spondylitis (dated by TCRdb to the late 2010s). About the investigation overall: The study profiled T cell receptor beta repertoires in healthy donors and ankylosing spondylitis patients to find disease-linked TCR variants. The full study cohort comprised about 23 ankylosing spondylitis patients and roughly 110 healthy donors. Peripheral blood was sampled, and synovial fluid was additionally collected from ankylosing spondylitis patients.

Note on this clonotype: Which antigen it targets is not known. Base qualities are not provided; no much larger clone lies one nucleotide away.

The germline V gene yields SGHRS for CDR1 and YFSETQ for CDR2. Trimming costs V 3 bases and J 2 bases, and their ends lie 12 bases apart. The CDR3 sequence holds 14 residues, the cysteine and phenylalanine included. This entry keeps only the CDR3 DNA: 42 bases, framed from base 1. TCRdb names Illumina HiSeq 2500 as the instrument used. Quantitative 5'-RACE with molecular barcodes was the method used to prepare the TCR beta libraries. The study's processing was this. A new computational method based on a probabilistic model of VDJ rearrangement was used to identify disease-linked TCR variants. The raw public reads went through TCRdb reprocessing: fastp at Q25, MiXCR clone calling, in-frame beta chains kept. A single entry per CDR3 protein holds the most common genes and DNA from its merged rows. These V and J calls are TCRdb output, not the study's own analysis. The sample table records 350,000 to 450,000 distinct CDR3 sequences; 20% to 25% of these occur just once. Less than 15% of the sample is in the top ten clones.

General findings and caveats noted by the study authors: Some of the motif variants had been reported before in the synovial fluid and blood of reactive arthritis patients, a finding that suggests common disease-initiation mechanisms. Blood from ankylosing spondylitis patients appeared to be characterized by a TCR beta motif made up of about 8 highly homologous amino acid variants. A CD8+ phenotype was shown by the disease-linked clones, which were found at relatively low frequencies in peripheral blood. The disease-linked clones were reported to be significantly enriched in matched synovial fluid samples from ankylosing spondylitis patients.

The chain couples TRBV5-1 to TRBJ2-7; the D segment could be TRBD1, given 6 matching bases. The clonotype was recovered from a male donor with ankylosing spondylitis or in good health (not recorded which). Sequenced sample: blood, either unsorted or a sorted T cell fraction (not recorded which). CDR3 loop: CASSWTVGTYEQYF. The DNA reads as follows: TGCGCCAGCAGCTGGACAGTGGGGACCTACGAGCAGTACTTC.